This T cell receptor beta chain was recorded in a study of OX40 agonist ivuxolimab in advanced cancers. CDR1 is SGHTS and CDR2 is YDEGEE in the germline V gene. The CDR3 spans 14 residues. The V gene lost 5 bases and the J gene lost 1 base, with 13 bases spanning the gap. Clones were read by immunoSEQ multiplex PCR, and TCRdb kept only the in-frame ones, dropping some. In the table there are more than 80,000 clones, approximately 94% of which are singletons. The clonotype comes from an adult with an advanced solid tumor such as melanoma, head and neck, liver or kidney cancer. The V gene is TRBV5-8, the J gene TRBJ2-7, with D unresolved. The source was CD4+ or CD8+ T cells sorted from blood, collected in a trial of the OX40 agonist ivuxolimab. In DNA form, the CDR3 reads TGTGCCAGCAGACCTCTGGCCGGTTCCTACGAGCAGTACTTC. Translated: CASRPLAGSYEQYF. Combining the CDR3 with reference TRBV5-8 and TRBJ2-7 gives the whole variable domain EAGVTQSPTHLIKTRGQQATLRCSPISGHTSVYWYQQALGLGLQFLLWYDEGEERNRGNFPPRFSGRQFPNYSSELNVNALELEDSALYLCASRPLAGSYEQYFGPGTRLTVT.